This T cell receptor (beta chain) was captured by sequencing in a study of regulatory T cells in long-lasting Graves disease. Whole-study results and caveats: Favored usage of TRBV28, TRBJ1-2 and TRBJ2-5 was recorded in persistent disease. Persistent Graves' disease cases displayed lower TCR diversity than newly diagnosed ones.

This sample's time point: persistent/refractory GD, antithyroid drugs over 5 years with positive TRAb. Extracted RNA from PBMCs served as the source of the TCR library. Under American Thyroid Association guidelines, Graves' disease was diagnosed. For TCR beta, libraries came from iRepertoire HTBI primers and Arm-PCR of CDR3 regions. In the original workflow: Looking across samples, the authors found about 62 TRBV and 14 TRBJ segments. TCRdb reprocessed the multiplex PCR reads with MiXCR, giving one entry per CDR3 protein. The V and J calls follow TCRdb's processing rather than the paper's. The sample holds 700,000 or so distinct CDR3 sequences, 25% to 35% seen once. Note on this clonotype: What it binds is not known.

The CDR3 has 15 amino acids. Trimming cost V 6 bases and J 0 bases; bases outside gene matches: 7. Germline values: CDR1 SGHAT, CDR2 FQNNGV. This clonotype originated in a female donor with Graves disease. The material was peripheral blood mononuclear cells (PBMCs), obtained when the disease was refractory, from a patient treated with antithyroid drugs. The chain recombines TRBV11-2 with TRBJ2-7; TRBD1 agrees at 8 bases. The CDR3 nucleotides are TGTGCCAGCAGTTACTCTGGACAGGGCTCCTACGAGCAGTACTTC. This codes for CASSYSGQGSYEQYF.